One sample yielded the 8 T cell receptor beta chains listed below, sequenced in a study of identical twins. TCRdb called the 5' RACE reads again in MiXCR, with one record for every CDR3 protein. The sample lists 270,000 or so distinct CDR3 sequences; about 8.3% were seen once. These data also featured in a second study, about yellow fever vaccine responses in identical twins.

The sample was CD8+ T cells sorted from blood. The receptors were sampled from a woman aged 18-29 years in good health.

CDR3 nucleotides: TGTGCCAGCAGTTTCGCAACCGGGACTAGCGGCTACGAGCAGTACTTC. Its translation: CASSFATGTSGYEQYF. This chain uses TRBV27 with TRBJ2-7; 11 nucleotides align to TRBD2. This CDR3 has 16 amino acids. Germline lookup yields CDR1 MNHEY and CDR2 SMNVEV (reference sequence). V trimming: 3 bases; J trimming: 3 bases; junction bases outside the gene matches: 7.

This clonotype occurred a few times. The V and J genes are TRBV28 and TRBJ1-5, with D tentatively TRBD1 (5 bases). The germline V gene has CDR1 MDHEN and CDR2 SYDVKM. Trimming shortened V by 2 bases and J by 4 bases, and 9 bases separated the two germline ends. The CDR3 runs to 14 residues. The chain's CDR3 is CASSLGRVNQPQHF. CDR3 sequence (DNA): TGTGCCAGCAGTTTAGGCAGGGTAAATCAGCCCCAGCATTTT.

DNA for the CDR3: TGTGCCACCAGTGAGGGCGGGGCCCAAGAGACCCAGTACTTC. It encodes CATSEGGAQETQYF. The J gene is TRBJ2-5, the V gene TRBV24-1; possibly TRBD2 for D (6 bases). CDR1 and CDR2 from the germline V gene are KGHDR and SFDVKD. The length of the CDR3 is 14 residues. The V gene lost 4 bases and the J gene lost 1 base, with 9 bases spanning the gap.

This clonotype has a count of ten or more. This chain connects TRBV27 to TRBJ2-4, with D tentatively TRBD2 (6 bases). V was trimmed by 4 bases and J by 1 base, leaving 14 bases between them. Germline V gene data show CDR1 as MNHEY and CDR2 as SMNVEV (reference sequence). The CDR3 has 16 amino acids. The CDR3 coding sequence is TGTGCCAGCAGTTCCCCTGGCGGGGAGGCCAAAAACATTCAGTACTTC. Its translation: CASSSPGGEAKNIQYF.

Only a few counts were recorded for this clonotype. The V gene is TRBV10-1, the J gene TRBJ2-7, with 8 bases fitting TRBD1. Germline trimming cut 11 bases from V and 4 bases from J; bases unmatched to any gene: 7. The CDR3 is 12 amino acids. Germline V gene sequence: CDR1 WNHNN, CDR2 SYGVQD (reference sequence). The CDR3 nucleotides read TGCGCCTCCTCAGGGGGCCAGTACGAGCAGTACTTC. Translating gives CASSGGQYEQYF.

The CDR3 DNA follows: TGCAGTGCTAGCGGGGAGGACACAGATACGCAGTATTTT. Protein sequence: CSASGEDTDTQYF. The chain couples TRBV20-1 to TRBJ2-3, with a possible D match to TRBD2 (6 bases). CDR3 length: 13 amino acids. Germline CDR1 DFQATT, CDR2 SNEGSKA (reference sequence). V shed 3 bases and J shed 2 bases, with 9 bases lying between them.

V is TRBV29-1 and J is TRBJ2-7; possibly TRBD2 for D (5 bases). V gave up 7 bases and J gave up 6 bases, with 13 bases separating them. The V gene's germline CDR1 is SQVTM and CDR2 ANQGSEA. This CDR3 region has 11 residues. The CDR3 DNA follows: TGCAGCGCCCTCGATCGGGGCGAGCAGTACTTC. Translating gives CSALDRGEQYF.

The chain has TRBV27 and TRBJ2-5; 8 bases align to TRBD1. The V and J ends lost 6 bases and 2 bases, in that order; junction bases with no gene match: 14. This CDR3 has 17 residues. CDR1 and CDR2 from the germline V gene are MNHEY and SMNVEV (reference sequence). The CDR3: CASRHRGTYRGQETQYF. In DNA, the CDR3 is TGTGCCAGCAGACATAGAGGCACCTACAGGGGGCAAGAGACCCAGTACTTC.